This TCR beta chain derives from a study of blood T cell repertoires in COVID-19 (dated by TCRdb to about 2020). General notes on the study: Samples from collaborators originated in the United States, Italy and Spain and spanned both the acute and convalescent phases of COVID-19. HLA class I and class II types, where available, came from metadata supplied by the sample provider rather than from assay-based typing. The material from the prospective study consisted of cDNA or gDNA derived from T cells, B-cell-depleted T cells, or PBMCs. Subjects who had been exposed to COVID-19, were actively infected with it, or had recovered from it provided the deeply sampled blood TCRbeta repertoires that made up the dataset. Sample metadata almost always included a de-identified subject ID, COVID-19 status, age in years and sex. Samples came from the ongoing ImmuneRACE study (first 160 participants) plus 1,254 subjects from 6 global collaborators. The repertoires were released in a freely available public database intended as a resource for research on the immune response to SARS-CoV-2. What the study reported, not specific to this receptor: How much clinical and demographic metadata was included differed by source and by participant, and the metadata was provided uncurated.

Each collaborating institution followed its own protocols to collect whole blood in K2EDTA tubes. For TCRbeta analysis, collaborator samples were shipped as frozen whole blood, as isolated PBMCs, or as DNA extracted from either sample type. CDR1 and CDR2, per the germline V gene, are SGDLS and YYNGEE. After removal of 2 bases from V and 2 bases from J, the junction retains 3 bases not matched to a gene. The CDR3, cysteine through phenylalanine, is 14 amino acids long. Kept here is only the CDR3 DNA, which spans 42 bases and is read in frame from base 1. As for this clone: The antigen this receptor binds is unknown. No per-base quality is available; no much larger clone lies one base away.

The immunoSEQ Assay, a bias-controlled multiplex PCR, was used to amplify TCRbeta CDR3 regions from genomic DNA. Per the original workflow: Within the assay, amplification of reference gene primers was used to estimate how many nucleated cells each sample contained. To quantify the absolute abundance of each unique TCRbeta CDR3 rearrangement, sequence reads were collapsed and filtered. For each sample, productive Simpson clonality was calculated as the square root of Simpson's diversity index across productive rearrangements. This is the immuneACCESS table as TCRdb keeps it, with only in-frame sequences that have V and J called. A part of the clones is gone; compared with another copy, unresolved V genes explain less than half, and the rest is unexplained. V, J and clone size derive from that table, while D and trimming were established from the DNA sequence. The sample includes approximately 200,000 clones, with roughly 80% observed a single time. The ten largest clones take up approximately 5% of the sample.

The sequence derives from a human donor in a cohort sampled during active COVID-19. The chain is assembled from TRBV9 and TRBJ2-7; TRBD2 agrees with 8 junctional bases. Material for sequencing was peripheral blood. In nucleotides, the sequence is TGTGCCAGCAGCGTCGGCGGGAGGACCTACGAGCAGTACTTC. This translates into CASSVGGRTYEQYF.